This T cell receptor (beta chain) emerged from a study of T cell responses to AZD1222 COVID-19 vaccine. The overall study: Pooled samples include second doses given at about 4 or 12 weeks. General study points: Baseline antibody screening turned up just a handful of seropositive AZD1222 recipients. Unmutated variant regions are reportedly the target of nearly half of TCRs that are spike-specific. Among the donors, most were white British and more were female, and clonal diversity was possibly underestimated.

TCRdb's copy holds only in-frame clones and misses some; the assay was immunoSEQ multiplex PCR. The sample includes around 190,000 clones, approximately 92% of them seen just once. Germline CDR1 and CDR2: SEHNR and FQNEAQ (reference sequence). V lost 4 bases and J lost 2; bases outside the gene matches: 4. There are 15 residues in the CDR3. Details on this clone: The antigen is unknown.

This clonotype originated in an adult in good health. The chain uses TRBV7-9 and TRBJ2-1; 8 positions agree with TRBD2. The source was peripheral blood, collected on day 0 of AZD1222 vaccination. The CDR3 DNA is TGTGCCAGCAGCTCCTCGGGGGGGACCTACAATGAGCAGTTCTTC. Its protein product is CASSSSGGTYNEQFF.